This TCR beta chain came from a study of preoperative IRX-2 immunotherapy in early breast cancer. Profiling relied on immunoSEQ multiplex PCR, and the TCRdb table lists in-frame clones only, not all of them. Among about 19,000 clones, roughly 80% were seen once, and the ten largest hold approximately 1.1%. The CDR3 spans 14 residues. The germline CDR1 and CDR2 sequences are MNHGY and SAAAGT. The ends were cut back, 8 bases at V and 1 base at J, with 14 bases in the middle. Treatment meaning: preoperative locoregional IRX-2 cytokine immunotherapy. This sequence joins TRBV6-8 and TRBJ1-1; D is uncertain. The sample was lymph node tissue, taken after IRX-2 immunotherapy. This receptor was taken from a human donor with breast cancer. The CDR3 sequence is CASHRATPNTEAFF. The CDR3 bases are TGTGCCAGCCACCGGGCTACACCGAACACTGAAGCTTTCTTT.